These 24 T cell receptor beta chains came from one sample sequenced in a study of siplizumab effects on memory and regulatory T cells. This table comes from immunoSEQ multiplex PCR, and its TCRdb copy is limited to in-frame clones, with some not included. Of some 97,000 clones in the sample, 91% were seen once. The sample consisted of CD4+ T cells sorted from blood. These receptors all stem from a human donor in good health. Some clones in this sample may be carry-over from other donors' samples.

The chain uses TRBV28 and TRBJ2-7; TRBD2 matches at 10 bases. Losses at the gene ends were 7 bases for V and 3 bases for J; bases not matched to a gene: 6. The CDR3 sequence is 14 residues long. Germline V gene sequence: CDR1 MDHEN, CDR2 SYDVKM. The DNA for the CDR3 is TGTGCCAGCACCGAAACTAGCGGGATCTACGAGCAGTACTTC. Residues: CASTETSGIYEQYF.

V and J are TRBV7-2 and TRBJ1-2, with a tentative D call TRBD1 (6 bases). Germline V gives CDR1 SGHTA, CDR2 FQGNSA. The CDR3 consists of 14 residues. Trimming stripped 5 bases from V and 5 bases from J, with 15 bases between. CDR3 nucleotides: TGTGCCAGCAGCGAAGGGGGGACGGCATATGGCTACACCTTC. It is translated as CASSEGGTAYGYTF.

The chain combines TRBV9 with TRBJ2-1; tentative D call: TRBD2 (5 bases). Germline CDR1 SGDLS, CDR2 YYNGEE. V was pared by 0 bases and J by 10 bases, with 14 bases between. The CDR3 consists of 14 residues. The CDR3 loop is CASSVASWESEQFF. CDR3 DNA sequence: TGTGCCAGCAGCGTAGCTAGCTGGGAGAGCGAGCAGTTCTTC.

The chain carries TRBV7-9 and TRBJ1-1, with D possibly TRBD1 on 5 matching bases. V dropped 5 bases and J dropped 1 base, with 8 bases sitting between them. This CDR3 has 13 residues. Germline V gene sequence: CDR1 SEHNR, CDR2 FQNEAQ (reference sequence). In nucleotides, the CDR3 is TGTGCCAGCAGCCGACAGCCGAACACTGAAGCTTTCTTT. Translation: CASSRQPNTEAFF.

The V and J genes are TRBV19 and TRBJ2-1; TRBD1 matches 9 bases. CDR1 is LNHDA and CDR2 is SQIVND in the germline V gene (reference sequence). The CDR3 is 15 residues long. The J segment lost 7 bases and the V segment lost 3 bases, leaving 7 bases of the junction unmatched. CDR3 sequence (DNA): TGTGCCAGTAGTATTCCCGGGACAGGGAAGAATGAGCAGTTCTTC. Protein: CASSIPGTGKNEQFF.

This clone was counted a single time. As DNA, the CDR3 is TGTGCCAGCAGTGGAGACCGATATAGCAATCAGCCCCAGCATTTT. The encoded protein is CASSGDRYSNQPQHF. This chain links TRBV2 with TRBJ1-5; D not resolved. CDR3 length: 15 amino acids. V gave up 4 bases and J gave up 0 bases, with 10 bases separating them. Germline V lookup: CDR1 SNHLY, CDR2 FYNNEI.

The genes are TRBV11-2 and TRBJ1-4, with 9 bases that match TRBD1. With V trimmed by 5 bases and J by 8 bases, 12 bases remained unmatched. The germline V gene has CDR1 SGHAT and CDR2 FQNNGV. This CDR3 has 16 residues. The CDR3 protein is CASSRNRDRVGEKLFF. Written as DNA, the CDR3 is TGTGCCAGCAGCCGAAACCGGGACAGGGTAGGAGAAAAACTGTTTTTT.

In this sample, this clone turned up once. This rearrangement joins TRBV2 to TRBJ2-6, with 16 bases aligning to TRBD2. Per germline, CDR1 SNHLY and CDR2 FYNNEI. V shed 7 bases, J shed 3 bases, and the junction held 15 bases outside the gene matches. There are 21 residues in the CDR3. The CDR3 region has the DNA TGTGCCAGCAAAGCGGACAGGGGACTAGCGGGAGGGCCTTTTGGGGCCAACGTCCTGACTTTC. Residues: CASKADRGLAGGPFGANVLTF.

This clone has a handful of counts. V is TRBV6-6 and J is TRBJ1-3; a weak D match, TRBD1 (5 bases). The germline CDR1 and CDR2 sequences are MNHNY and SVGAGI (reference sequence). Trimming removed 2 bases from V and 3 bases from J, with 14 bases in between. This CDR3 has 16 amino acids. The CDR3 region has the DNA TGTGCCAGCAGTTACGGAGCAGGGTCTTTTGGAAACACCATATATTTT. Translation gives CASSYGAGSFGNTIYF.

Written as DNA, the CDR3 is TGTGCCAGCAGCCGGGACAGCAAGAGCACTGAAGCTTTCTTT. Its translation is CASSRDSKSTEAFF. This chain links TRBV7-3 with TRBJ1-1; 7 nucleotides align to TRBD1. This CDR3 has 14 residues. V was pared by 5 bases and J by 4 bases, with 7 bases of the junction left unmatched. Germline CDR1 and CDR2: SGHTA and FQGTGA.

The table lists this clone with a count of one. CDR3 sequence (DNA): TGTGCCAGCAGTGTTTACAGGGCATCGGGTCAGCCCCAGCATTTT. Its protein is CASSVYRASGQPQHF. The V gene is TRBV2, the J gene TRBJ1-5, with D maybe TRBD1 (6 bases). V was clipped by 4 bases and J by 6 bases, with 16 bases between them. The CDR3 length is 15 residues. Germline V gene lookup returns CDR1 SNHLY and CDR2 FYNNEI. Filled out from reference TRBV2 and TRBJ1-5, the complete variable domain reads EPEVTQTPSHQVTQMGQEVILRCVPISNHLYFYWYRQILGQKVEFLVSFYNNEISEKSEIFDDQFSVERPDGSNFTLKIRSTKLEDSAMYFCASSVYRASGQPQHFGDGTRLSIL.

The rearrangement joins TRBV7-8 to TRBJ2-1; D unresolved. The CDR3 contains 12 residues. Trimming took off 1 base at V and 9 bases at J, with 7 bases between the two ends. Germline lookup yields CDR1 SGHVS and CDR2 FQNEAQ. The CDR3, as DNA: TGTGCCAGCAGCTTAGAATTGGGTGAGCAGTTCTTC. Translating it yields CASSLELGEQFF.

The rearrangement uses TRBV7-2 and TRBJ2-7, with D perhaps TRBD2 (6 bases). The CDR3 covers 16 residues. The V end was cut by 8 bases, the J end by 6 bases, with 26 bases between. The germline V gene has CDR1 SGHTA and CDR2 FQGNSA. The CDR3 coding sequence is TGTGCCAGCGGCCTCATGTCCGGGACTCCCTCCCTCGAGCAGTACTTC. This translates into CASGLMSGTPSLEQYF.

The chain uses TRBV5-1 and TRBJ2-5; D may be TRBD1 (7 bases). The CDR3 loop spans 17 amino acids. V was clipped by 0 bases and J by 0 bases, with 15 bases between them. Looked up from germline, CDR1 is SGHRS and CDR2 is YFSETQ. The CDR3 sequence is CASSLGAGQRYQETQYF. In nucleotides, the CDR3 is TGCGCCAGCAGCTTGGGGGCGGGACAGAGGTACCAAGAGACCCAGTACTTC. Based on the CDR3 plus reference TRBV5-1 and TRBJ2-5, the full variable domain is KAGVTQTPRYLIKTRGQQVTLSCSPISGHRSVSWYQQTPGQGLQFLFEYFSETQRNKGNFPGRFSGRQFSNSRSEMNVSTLELGDSALYLCASSLGAGQRYQETQYFGPGTRLLVL.

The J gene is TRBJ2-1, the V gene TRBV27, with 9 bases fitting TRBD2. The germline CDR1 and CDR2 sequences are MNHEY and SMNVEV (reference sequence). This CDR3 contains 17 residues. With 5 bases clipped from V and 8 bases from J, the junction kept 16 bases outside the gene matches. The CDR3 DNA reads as TGTGCCAGCAGTCGACGCACGGGTGGACTAGCGTGGGATGAGCAGTTCTTC. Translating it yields CASSRRTGGLAWDEQFF.

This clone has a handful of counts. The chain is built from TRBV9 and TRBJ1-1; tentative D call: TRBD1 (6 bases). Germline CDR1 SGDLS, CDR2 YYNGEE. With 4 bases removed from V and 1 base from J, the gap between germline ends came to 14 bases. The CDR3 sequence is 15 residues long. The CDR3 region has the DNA TGTGCCAGCAGCTTATTCGGACAGACGAACACTGAAGCTTTCTTT. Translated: CASSLFGQTNTEAFF.

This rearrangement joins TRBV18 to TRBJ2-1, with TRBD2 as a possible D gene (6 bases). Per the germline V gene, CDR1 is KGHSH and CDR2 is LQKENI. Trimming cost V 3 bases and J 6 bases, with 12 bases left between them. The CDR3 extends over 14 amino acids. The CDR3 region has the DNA TGTGCCAGCTCACCCGAAAGGGGAGGCAATGAGCAGTTCTTC. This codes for CASSPERGGNEQFF.

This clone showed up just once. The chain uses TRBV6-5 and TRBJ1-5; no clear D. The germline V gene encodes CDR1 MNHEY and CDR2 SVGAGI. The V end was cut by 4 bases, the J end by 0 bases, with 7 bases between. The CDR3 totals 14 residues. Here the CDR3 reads CASSSSNSNQPQHF. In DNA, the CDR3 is TGTGCCAGCAGTTCCTCCAATAGCAATCAGCCCCAGCATTTT.

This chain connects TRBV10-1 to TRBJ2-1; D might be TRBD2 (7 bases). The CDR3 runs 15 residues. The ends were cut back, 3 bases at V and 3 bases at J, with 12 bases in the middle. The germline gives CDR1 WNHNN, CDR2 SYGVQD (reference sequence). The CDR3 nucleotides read TGCGCCAGCAGTGACCACAGGGACTACTACAATGAGCAGTTCTTC. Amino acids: CASSDHRDYYNEQFF.

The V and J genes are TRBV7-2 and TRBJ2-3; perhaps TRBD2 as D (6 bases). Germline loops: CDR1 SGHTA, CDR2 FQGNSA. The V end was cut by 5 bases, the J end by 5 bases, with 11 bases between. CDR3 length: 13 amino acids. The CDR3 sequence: CASSPLGGDTQYF. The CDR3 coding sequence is TGTGCCAGCAGCCCCCTCGGGGGAGATACGCAGTATTTT. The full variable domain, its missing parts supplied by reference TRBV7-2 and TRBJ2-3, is GAGVSQSPSNKVTEKGKDVELRCDPISGHTALYWYRQSLGQGLEFLIYFQGNSAPDKSGLPSDRFSAERTGGSVSTLTIQRTQQEDSAVYLCASSPLGGDTQYFGPGTRLTVL.

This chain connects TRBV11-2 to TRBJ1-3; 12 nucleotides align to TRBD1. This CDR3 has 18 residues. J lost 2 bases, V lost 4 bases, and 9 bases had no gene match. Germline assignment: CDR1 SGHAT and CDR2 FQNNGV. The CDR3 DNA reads TGTGCCAGCAGCTCCCCCGGGACAGGGGGCGCCCCTGGAAACACCATATATTTT. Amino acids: CASSSPGTGGAPGNTIYF.

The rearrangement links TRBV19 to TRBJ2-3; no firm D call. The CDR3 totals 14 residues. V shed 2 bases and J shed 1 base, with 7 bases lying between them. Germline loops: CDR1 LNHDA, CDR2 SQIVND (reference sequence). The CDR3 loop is CASSIPPGTDTQYF. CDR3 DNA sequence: TGTGCCAGTAGTATACCCCCAGGCACAGATACGCAGTATTTT. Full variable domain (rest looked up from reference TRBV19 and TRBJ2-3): DGGITQSPKYLFRKEGQNVTLSCEQNLNHDAMYWYRQDPGQGLRLIYYSQIVNDFQKGDIAEGYSVSREKKESFPLTVTSAQKNPTAFYLCASSIPPGTDTQYFGPGTRLTVL.

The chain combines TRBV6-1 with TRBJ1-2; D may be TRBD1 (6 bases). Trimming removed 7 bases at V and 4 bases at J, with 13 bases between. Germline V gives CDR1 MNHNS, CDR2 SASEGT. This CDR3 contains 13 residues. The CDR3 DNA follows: TGTGCCAGCACCGAGGGGGGTTTCTATGGCTACACCTTC. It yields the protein CASTEGGFYGYTF.

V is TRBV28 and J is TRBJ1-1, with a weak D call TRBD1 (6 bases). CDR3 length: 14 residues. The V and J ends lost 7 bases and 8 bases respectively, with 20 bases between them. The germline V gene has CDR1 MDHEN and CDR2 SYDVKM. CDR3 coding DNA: TGTGCCAGCATACTATCGCTGGGGGGCTCGGAAGCTTTCTTT. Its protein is CASILSLGGSEAFF.